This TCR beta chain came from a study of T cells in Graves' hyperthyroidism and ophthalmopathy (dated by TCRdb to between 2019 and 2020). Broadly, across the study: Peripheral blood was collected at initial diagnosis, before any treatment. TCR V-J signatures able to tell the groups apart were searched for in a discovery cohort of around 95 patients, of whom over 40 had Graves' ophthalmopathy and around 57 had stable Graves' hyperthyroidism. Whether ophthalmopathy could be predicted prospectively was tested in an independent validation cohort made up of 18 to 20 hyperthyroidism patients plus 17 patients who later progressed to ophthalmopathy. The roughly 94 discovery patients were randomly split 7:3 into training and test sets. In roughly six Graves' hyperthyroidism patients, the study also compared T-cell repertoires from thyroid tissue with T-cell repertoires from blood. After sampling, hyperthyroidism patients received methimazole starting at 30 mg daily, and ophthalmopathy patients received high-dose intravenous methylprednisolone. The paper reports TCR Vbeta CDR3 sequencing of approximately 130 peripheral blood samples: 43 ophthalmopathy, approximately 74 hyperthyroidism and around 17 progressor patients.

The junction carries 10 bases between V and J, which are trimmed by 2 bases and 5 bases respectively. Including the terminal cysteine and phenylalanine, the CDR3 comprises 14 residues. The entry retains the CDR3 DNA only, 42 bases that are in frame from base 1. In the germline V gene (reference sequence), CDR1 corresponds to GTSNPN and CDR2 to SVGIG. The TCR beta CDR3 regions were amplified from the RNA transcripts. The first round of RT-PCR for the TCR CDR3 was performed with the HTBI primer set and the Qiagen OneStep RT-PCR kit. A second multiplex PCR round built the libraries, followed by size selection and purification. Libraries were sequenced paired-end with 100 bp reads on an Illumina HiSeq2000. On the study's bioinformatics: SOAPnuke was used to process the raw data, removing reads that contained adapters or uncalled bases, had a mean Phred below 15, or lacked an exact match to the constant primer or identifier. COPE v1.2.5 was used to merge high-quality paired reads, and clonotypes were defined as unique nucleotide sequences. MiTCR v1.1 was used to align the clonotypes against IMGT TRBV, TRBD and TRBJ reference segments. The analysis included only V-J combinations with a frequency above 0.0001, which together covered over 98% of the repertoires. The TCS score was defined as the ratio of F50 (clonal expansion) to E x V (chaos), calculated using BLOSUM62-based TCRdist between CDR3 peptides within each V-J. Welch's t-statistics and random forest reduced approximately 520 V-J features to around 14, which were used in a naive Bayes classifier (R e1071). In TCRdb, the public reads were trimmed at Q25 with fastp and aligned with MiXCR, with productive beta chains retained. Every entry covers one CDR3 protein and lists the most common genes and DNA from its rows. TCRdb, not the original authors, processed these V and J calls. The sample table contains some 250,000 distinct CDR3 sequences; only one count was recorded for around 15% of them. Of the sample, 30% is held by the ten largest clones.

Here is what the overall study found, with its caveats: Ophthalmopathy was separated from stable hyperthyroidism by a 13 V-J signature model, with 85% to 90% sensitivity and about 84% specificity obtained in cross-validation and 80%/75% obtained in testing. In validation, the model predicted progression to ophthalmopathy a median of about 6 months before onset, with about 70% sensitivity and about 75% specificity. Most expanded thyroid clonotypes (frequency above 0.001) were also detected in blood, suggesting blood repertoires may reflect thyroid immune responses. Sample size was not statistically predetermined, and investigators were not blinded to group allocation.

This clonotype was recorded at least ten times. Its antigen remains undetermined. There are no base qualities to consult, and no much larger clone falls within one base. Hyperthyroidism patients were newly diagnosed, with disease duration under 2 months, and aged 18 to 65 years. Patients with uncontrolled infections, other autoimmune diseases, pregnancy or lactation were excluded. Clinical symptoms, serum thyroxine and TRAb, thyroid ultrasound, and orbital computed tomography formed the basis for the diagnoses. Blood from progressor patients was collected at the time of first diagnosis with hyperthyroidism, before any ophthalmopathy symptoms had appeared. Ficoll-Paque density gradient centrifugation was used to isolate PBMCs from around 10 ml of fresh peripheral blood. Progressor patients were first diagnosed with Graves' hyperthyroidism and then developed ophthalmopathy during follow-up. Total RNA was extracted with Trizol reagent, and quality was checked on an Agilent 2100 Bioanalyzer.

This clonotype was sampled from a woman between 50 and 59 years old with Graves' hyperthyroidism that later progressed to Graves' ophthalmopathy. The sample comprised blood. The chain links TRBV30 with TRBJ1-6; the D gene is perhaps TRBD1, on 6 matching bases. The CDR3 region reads CAWSPGTHNSPLHF. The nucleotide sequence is TGTGCCTGGAGTCCCGGGACACATAATTCACCCCTCCACTTT.